The source of this T cell receptor beta chain is a study of response to subunit inactivated influenza vaccine. This CDR3 contains 13 residues. Deletions cut 7 bases from V and 5 bases from J, with 14 bases between. The table lists this clonotype with many counts. Its matching antigen is unknown. Via MiXCR, TCRdb re-called the RT-PCR reads, giving one row per CDR3 protein. Of a few hundred thousand distinct CDR3 sequences listed, approximately 10% were seen once; the top ten hold roughly 12%. Study-wide points: With each seasonal influenza vaccination, the authors suggested, few new T cells are recruited.

This chain links TRBV12-3 or TRBV12-4 with TRBJ1-1; D is unclear. The input for sequencing was PBMCs from blood, taken more than 35 days after vaccination. The receptor was derived from a man aged 50 to 59 who received an inactivated influenza vaccine. CDR3 residues: CASNQQPRTEAFF. Written as DNA, the CDR3 is TGTGCCAGCAACCAACAGCCTCGGACTGAAGCTTTCTTT.